Sequencing of this T cell receptor (beta chain) was carried out in a study of blood T cell repertoires in COVID-19. The table came from immunoSEQ multiplex PCR; TCRdb's copy has only in-frame clones and leaves some out. This repertoire shows fewer than 150,000 clones, 85% to 90% found once; its top ten account for roughly 5%. Trimming cost V 8 bases and J 7 bases; bases outside gene matches: 12. CDR3 length: 14 amino acids. CDR1 SNHLY and CDR2 FYNNEI come from the germline V gene. V usage is TRBV2 and J usage is TRBJ2-7; TRBD2 agrees at 9 bases. This TCR derives from an older woman with COVID-19, enrolled during active disease. Sequencing used peripheral blood. The CDR3 nucleotides are TGTGCCAGCGGGCCCTTACTAGCGGGCGAGGAGCAGTACTTC. Amino acid sequence: CASGPLLAGEEQYF.